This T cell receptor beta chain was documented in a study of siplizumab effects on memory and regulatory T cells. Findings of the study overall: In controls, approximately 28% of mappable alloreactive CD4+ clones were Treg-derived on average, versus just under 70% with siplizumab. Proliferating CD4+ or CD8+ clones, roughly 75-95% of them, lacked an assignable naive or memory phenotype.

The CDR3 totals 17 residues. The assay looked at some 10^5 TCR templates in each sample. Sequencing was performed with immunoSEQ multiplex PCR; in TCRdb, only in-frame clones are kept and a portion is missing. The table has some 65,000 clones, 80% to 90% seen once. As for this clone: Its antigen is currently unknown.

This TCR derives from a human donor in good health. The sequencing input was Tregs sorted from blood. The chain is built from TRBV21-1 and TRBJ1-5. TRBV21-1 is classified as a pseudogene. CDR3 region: CASSKATSLYSNQPQHF. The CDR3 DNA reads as TGTGCCAGCAGCAAAGCGACTTCCCTTTATAGCAATCAGCCCCAGCATTTT.